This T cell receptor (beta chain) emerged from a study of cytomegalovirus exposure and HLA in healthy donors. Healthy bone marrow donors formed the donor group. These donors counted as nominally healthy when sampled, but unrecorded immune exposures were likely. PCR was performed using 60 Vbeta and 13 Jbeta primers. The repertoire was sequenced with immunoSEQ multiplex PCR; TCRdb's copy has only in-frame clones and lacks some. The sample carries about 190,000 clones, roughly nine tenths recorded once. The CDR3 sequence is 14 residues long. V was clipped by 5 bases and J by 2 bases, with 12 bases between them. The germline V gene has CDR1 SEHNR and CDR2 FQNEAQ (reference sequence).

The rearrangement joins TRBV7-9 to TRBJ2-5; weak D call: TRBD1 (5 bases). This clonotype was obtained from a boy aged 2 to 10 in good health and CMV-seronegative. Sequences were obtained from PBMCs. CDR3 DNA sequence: TGTGCCAGCAGCCCCCGGACACAACAAGAGACCCAGTACTTC. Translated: CASSPRTQQETQYF.